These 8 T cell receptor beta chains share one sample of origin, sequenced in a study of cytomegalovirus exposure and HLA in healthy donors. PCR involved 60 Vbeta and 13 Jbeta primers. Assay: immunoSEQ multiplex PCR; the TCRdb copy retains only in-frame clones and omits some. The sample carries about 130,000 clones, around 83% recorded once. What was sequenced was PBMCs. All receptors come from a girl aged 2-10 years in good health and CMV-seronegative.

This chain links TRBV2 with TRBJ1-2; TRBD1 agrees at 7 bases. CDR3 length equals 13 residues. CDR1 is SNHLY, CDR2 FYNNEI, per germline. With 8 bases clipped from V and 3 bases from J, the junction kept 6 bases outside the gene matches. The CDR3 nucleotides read TGTGCCAGCTTACAAGACAGGGACTATGGCTACACCTTC. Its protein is CASLQDRDYGYTF.

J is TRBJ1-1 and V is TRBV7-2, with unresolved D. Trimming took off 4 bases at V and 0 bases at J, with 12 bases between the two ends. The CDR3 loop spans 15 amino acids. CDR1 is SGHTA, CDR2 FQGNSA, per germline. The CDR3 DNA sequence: TGTGCCAGCAGCTACGGGAAACTGATGAACACTGAAGCTTTCTTT. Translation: CASSYGKLMNTEAFF.

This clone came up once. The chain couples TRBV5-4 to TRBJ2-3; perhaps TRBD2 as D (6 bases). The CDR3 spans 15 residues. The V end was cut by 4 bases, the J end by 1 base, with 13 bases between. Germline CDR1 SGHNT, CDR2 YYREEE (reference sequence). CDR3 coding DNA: TGTGCCAGCAGCCGTAGCGGACGGGGCACAGATACGCAGTATTTT. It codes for CASSRSGRGTDTQYF.

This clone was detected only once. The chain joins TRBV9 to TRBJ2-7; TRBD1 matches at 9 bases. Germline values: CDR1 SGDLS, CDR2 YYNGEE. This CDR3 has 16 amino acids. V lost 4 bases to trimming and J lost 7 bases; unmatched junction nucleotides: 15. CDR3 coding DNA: TGTGCCAGCAGCCCAGGCCCCGGGACAGGGTTTCGGGAGCAGTACTTC. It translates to CASSPGPGTGFREQYF.

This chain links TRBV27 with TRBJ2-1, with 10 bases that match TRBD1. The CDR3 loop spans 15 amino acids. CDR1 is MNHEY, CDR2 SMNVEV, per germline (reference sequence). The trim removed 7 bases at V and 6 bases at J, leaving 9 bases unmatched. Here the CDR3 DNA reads TGTGCCAGCACCCCCCGGGACAGGGGATTCAATGAGCAGTTCTTC. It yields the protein CASTPRDRGFNEQFF.

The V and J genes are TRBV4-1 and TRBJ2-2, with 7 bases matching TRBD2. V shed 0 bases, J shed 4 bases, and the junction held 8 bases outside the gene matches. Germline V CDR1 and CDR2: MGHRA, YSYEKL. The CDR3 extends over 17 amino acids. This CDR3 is CASSQDRSAGTTGELFF. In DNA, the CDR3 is TGCGCCAGCAGCCAAGATCGGTCAGCGGGAACCACCGGGGAGCTGTTTTTT.

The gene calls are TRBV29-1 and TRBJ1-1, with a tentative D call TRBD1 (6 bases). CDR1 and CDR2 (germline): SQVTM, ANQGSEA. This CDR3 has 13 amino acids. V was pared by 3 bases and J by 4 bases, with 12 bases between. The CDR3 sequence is CSVDREGVTEAFF. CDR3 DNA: TGCAGCGTTGACCGTGAGGGGGTCACTGAAGCTTTCTTT.

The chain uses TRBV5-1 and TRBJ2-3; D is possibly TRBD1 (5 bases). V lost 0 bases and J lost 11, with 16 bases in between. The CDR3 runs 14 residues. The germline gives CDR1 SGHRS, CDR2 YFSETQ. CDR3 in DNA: TGCGCCAGCAGCTTGGAAGGGGTCACCAGGGAGCAGTATTTT. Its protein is CASSLEGVTREQYF.